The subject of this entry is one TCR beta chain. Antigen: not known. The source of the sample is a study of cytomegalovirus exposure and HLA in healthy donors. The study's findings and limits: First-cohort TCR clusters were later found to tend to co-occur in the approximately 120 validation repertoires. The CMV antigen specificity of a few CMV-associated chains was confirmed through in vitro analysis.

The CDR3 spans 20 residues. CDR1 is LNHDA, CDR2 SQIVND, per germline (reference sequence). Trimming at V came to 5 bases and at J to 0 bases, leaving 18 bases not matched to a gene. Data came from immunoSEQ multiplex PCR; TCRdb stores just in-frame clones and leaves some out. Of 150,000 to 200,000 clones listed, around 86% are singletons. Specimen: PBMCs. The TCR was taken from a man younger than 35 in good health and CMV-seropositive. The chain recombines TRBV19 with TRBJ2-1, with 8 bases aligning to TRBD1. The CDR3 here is CASSAQGANWGSSSYNEQFF. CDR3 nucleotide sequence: TGTGCCAGTAGTGCGCAGGGGGCGAATTGGGGGAGTAGCTCCTACAATGAGCAGTTCTTC. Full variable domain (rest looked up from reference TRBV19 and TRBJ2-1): DGGITQSPKYLFRKEGQNVTLSCEQNLNHDAMYWYRQDPGQGLRLIYYSQIVNDFQKGDIAEGYSVSREKKESFPLTVTSAQKNPTAFYLCASSAQGANWGSSSYNEQFFGPGTRLTVL.